Listed here are 27 T cell receptor beta chains from one sample, sequenced in a study of monozygotic twins with inflammatory bowel disease. Following a re-call of the 5' RACE reads, TCRdb has one entry per CDR3 protein and lacks DNA. In all, the sample yields 420,000 or so distinct CDR3 sequences. Material: blood. These receptors all come from a human donor with ulcerative colitis or Crohn's disease, or a healthy co-twin of an affected twin (not recorded which).

The chain combines TRBV18 with TRBJ1-1; TCRdb gives TRBD1 as the D gene, but with no DNA this cannot be confirmed. The germline CDR1 and CDR2 sequences are KGHSH and LQKENI. The CDR3 covers 16 residues. The CDR3 is CASSPQRTEQNTEAFF.

The V and J genes are TRBV20-1 and TRBJ2-3; TCRdb calls TRBD1, which cannot be checked without DNA. CDR1 is DFQATT, CDR2 SNEGSKA, per germline (reference sequence). The CDR3 has 15 residues. The CDR3: CSARAGAHSTDTQYF.

J is TRBJ2-6 and V is TRBV10-3; TCRdb designates TRBD2, a call that cannot be tested without DNA. The CDR3 totals 21 residues. Germline CDR1 is ENHRY and CDR2 is SYGVKD. The CDR3: CAISRQRPTAAGSRKANVLTF.

CDR3: CASSPGSEQFF. The V call is TRBV7-9, the J call TRBJ2-1; absent DNA, TCRdb's TRBD1 call cannot be checked. Looked up from germline, CDR1 is SEHNR and CDR2 is FQNEAQ (reference sequence). This CDR3 has 11 amino acids.

The CDR3 is CASSLAMAGETDTQYF. J is TRBJ2-3 and V is TRBV5-1; TCRdb reports TRBD2, a call that lacks DNA to check it against. The CDR3 is 16 amino acids. In germline, CDR1 is SGHRS, CDR2 YFSETQ.

This chain uses TRBV27 with TRBJ1-1. CDR1 and CDR2 (germline): MNHEY, SMNVEV (reference sequence). This CDR3 is 18 amino acids long. CDR3 residues: CASKKLKADLILNTEAFF.

This chain uses TRBV5-1 with TRBJ1-5. Germline assignment: CDR1 SGHRS and CDR2 YFSETQ. The CDR3 extends over 16 amino acids. The CDR3 protein is CASSFGPIGSNQPQHF.

J is TRBJ2-7 and V is TRBV6-1; TCRdb's D call, TRBD1, is unchecked because there is no DNA. CDR1 and CDR2 from the germline V gene are MNHNS and SASEGT. This CDR3 is built from 15 residues. The CDR3 region is CASTPGATGTYEQYF.

The chain carries TRBV7-2 and TRBJ2-4. Per the germline V gene, CDR1 is SGHTA and CDR2 is FQGNSA. The CDR3 length is 17 residues. The CDR3 loop reads CASSPSLGGNAKNIQYF.

This chain links TRBV30 with TRBJ2-1; the D call from TCRdb, TRBD1, cannot be confirmed without DNA. In germline, CDR1 is GTSNPN, CDR2 SVGIG (reference sequence). This CDR3 is built from 13 residues. The CDR3 is CAWSVSGYNEQFF.

The chain uses TRBV24-1 and TRBJ2-1; with no DNA, the TCRdb D assignment of TRBD2 cannot be verified. This CDR3 comprises 16 residues. The V gene's germline CDR1 is KGHDR and CDR2 SFDVKD. Here the CDR3 reads CATSGGGLAGNNEQFF.

This sequence joins TRBV6-5 and TRBJ1-1; absent DNA, TCRdb's TRBD1 call cannot be checked. The germline CDR1 and CDR2 sequences are MNHEY and SVGAGI. This CDR3 region has 17 residues. CDR3 region: CASSYSPWTGLNTEAFF.

V gene TRBV29-1 combines with J gene TRBJ1-2; with no DNA, the TCRdb D assignment of TRBD1 cannot be verified. This CDR3 has 16 amino acids. Germline V gene data show CDR1 as SQVTM and CDR2 as ANQGSEA. This chain's CDR3 is CSVEGGTGGPIYGYTF. Together with reference TRBV29-1 and TRBJ1-2, the CDR3 gives the full variable domain: SAVISQKPSRDICQRGTSLTIQCQVDSQVTMMFWYRQQPGQSLTLIATANQGSEATYESGFVIDKFPISRPNLTFSTLTVSNMSPEDSSIYLCSVEGGTGGPIYGYTFGSGTRLTVV.

The chain combines TRBV20-1 with TRBJ1-5; TCRdb selects TRBD1, and the lack of DNA leaves this call unchecked. The CDR3 is 12 residues long. Germline CDR1 DFQATT, CDR2 SNEGSKA (reference sequence). The CDR3 region is CSASQGNQPQHF.

V usage is TRBV30 and J usage is TRBJ2-3. CDR3 length: 13 amino acids. The germline CDR1 and CDR2 sequences are GTSNPN and SVGIG (reference sequence). The CDR3 is CAWSWGNEDTQYF.

The rearrangement links TRBV5-6 to TRBJ2-1; checking the TCRdb D call of TRBD1 is not possible without DNA. The CDR3 is 13 amino acids. Germline V gene data show CDR1 as SGHDT and CDR2 as YYEEEE. The CDR3 loop reads CASSLGQTHEQFF.

V is TRBV11-2 and J is TRBJ2-7; the D call from TCRdb, TRBD2, cannot be confirmed without DNA. In germline, CDR1 is SGHAT, CDR2 FQNNGV. This CDR3 region has 15 residues. The chain's CDR3 is CASSGLAGSSYEQYF. Full variable domain (outside the CDR3, taken from reference TRBV11-2 and TRBJ2-7): EAGVAQSPRYKIIEKRQSVAFWCNPISGHATLYWYQQILGQGPKLLIQFQNNGVVDDSQLPKDRFSAERLKGVDSTLKIQPAKLEDSAVYLCASSGLAGSSYEQYFGPGTRLTVT.

This rearrangement joins TRBV18 to TRBJ2-7; TCRdb proposes TRBD2, but this gene call is untestable without DNA. The CDR3 sequence is 15 residues long. Germline V gives CDR1 KGHSH, CDR2 LQKENI. The CDR3 here is CASSRGGGTNYEQYF.

The V and J genes are TRBV4-3 and TRBJ2-2; absent DNA, TCRdb's TRBD2 call cannot be checked. The CDR3 loop spans 16 amino acids. Germline V CDR1 and CDR2: LGHNA, YSLEER. CDR3: CASSLSAGRGTGELFF.

The chain links TRBV7-2 to TRBJ2-5; TCRdb outputs TRBD1, but without DNA this stays unchecked. The CDR3 covers 14 residues. Germline assignment: CDR1 SGHTA and CDR2 FQGNSA. CDR3 region: CASSLGQGGKTQYF.

J is TRBJ2-5 and V is TRBV5-1; the TRBD1 assignment by TCRdb is unverifiable without DNA. The germline V gene has CDR1 SGHRS and CDR2 YFSETQ. The CDR3 is 13 residues long. CDR3 residues: CASSLMTRETQYF.

The chain uses TRBV5-6 and TRBJ2-1; the D gene TCRdb calls, TRBD1, cannot be checked with no DNA. The CDR3 has 14 residues. Germline V CDR1 and CDR2: SGHDT, YYEEEE. CDR3 in amino acids: CASSLPGTYNEQFF.

This chain connects TRBV5-1 to TRBJ2-1; the D gene TCRdb calls, TRBD1, cannot be checked with no DNA. Germline loops: CDR1 SGHRS, CDR2 YFSETQ. The CDR3 loop spans 14 amino acids. Here the CDR3 reads CASSPRGDGNEQFF.

This CDR3 is CASSQDRPGTLSTDTQYF. The chain links TRBV4-3 to TRBJ2-3; absent DNA, TCRdb's TRBD1 call cannot be checked. Germline V gene data show CDR1 as LGHNA and CDR2 as YSLEER. The CDR3 is 18 residues long.

V and J are TRBV29-1 and TRBJ2-1. The CDR3 spans 14 residues. In germline, CDR1 is SQVTM, CDR2 ANQGSEA. CDR3 region: CSVETTGIYNEQFF.

The chain carries TRBV6-1 and TRBJ1-1. In germline, CDR1 is MNHNS, CDR2 SASEGT. This CDR3 comprises 12 residues. The CDR3 reads CASNFNTAEAFF.

The rearrangement joins TRBV28 to TRBJ2-5; TCRdb returns TRBD1, unconfirmable since there is no DNA. Per germline, CDR1 MDHEN and CDR2 SYDVKM. The CDR3 consists of 15 residues. CDR3 sequence: CASSPTGGRQETQYF.